Listed here are 16 T cell receptor beta chains from one sample, sequenced in a study of cytomegalovirus exposure and HLA in healthy donors. Both 60 Vbeta primers and 13 Jbeta primers went into the PCR. Generated by immunoSEQ multiplex PCR, the TCRdb table keeps only in-frame clones and is missing some. In the table there are some 200,000 clones, roughly 80% of which are singletons. The material sequenced was PBMCs. Every receptor here comes from a woman aged 18-29 years in good health and CMV-seronegative.

This clone has only a few counts. The chain is built from TRBV20-1 and TRBJ2-5; TRBD1 is a possible D gene (5 bases). Germline loops: CDR1 DFQATT, CDR2 SNEGSKA (reference sequence). This CDR3 region has 11 residues. V lost 6 bases and J lost 5, with 10 bases in between. This CDR3 is CSAPKGETQYF. The CDR3 DNA is TGCAGTGCCCCAAAGGGGGAGACCCAGTACTTC.

The gene calls are TRBV6-5 and TRBJ1-4; D is uncertain. Germline CDR1 is MNHEY and CDR2 is SVGAGI. This CDR3 spans 15 amino acids. Trimming removed 2 bases at V and 7 bases at J, with 14 bases between. CDR3 region: CASSYDPSRGEKLFF. CDR3 DNA: TGTGCCAGCAGTTACGACCCTTCCCGGGGTGAAAAACTGTTTTTT.

V is TRBV11-3 and J is TRBJ1-1; D gene ambiguous. Germline V gives CDR1 SGHNT, CDR2 YENEEA. The CDR3 is made up of 13 amino acids. V was pared by 5 bases and J by 3 bases, with 10 bases between. The CDR3 nucleotides read TGTGCCAGCAGCCCTACAGAGTACACTGAAGCTTTCTTT. Protein sequence: CASSPTEYTEAFF. The variable domain in full, with the rest retrieved from reference TRBV11-3 and TRBJ1-1, is EAGVVQSPRYKIIEKKQPVAFWCNPISGHNTLYWYLQNLGQGPELLIRYENEEAVDDSQLPKDRFSAERLKGVDSTLKIQPAELGDSAVYLCASSPTEYTEAFFGQGTRLTVV.

This chain uses TRBV15 with TRBJ2-5; D perhaps matches TRBD2 (6 bases). V shed 3 bases and J shed 2 bases, with 19 bases lying between them. The CDR3 runs to 17 residues. Per the germline V gene, CDR1 is LNHNV and CDR2 is YYDKDF (reference sequence). In nucleotides, the CDR3 is TGTGCCACCAGCAGCCTCACTACGTACCGGGAGCAAGAGACCCAGTACTTC. This codes for CATSSLTTYREQETQYF.

The rearrangement joins TRBV4-1 to TRBJ2-7, with D unclear. With 0 bases removed from V and 3 bases from J, the gap between germline ends came to 12 bases. From germline, CDR1 is MGHRA and CDR2 YSYEKL. The CDR3 has 15 amino acids. For the CDR3, the DNA is TGCGCCAGCAGCCAAGATCCCTACCTGTTCTACGAGCAGTACTTC. This translates into CASSQDPYLFYEQYF.

The chain employs TRBV27 and TRBJ1-2, with 11 positions matching TRBD1. The junction had 14 bases not matched to a gene; V was cut back by 5 bases and J by 0 bases. Germline V lookup: CDR1 MNHEY, CDR2 SMNVEV (reference sequence). The CDR3 sequence is 19 residues long. In DNA form, the CDR3 reads TGTGCCAGCAGTCAATTCCCCCCGGGACAGGGGGTACCTAACTATGGCTACACCTTC. As protein: CASSQFPPGQGVPNYGYTF.

This rearrangement joins TRBV6-4 to TRBJ2-7, with 8 bases that match TRBD1. This CDR3 comprises 16 residues. V trimming: 5 bases; J trimming: 2 bases; junction bases outside the gene matches: 11. From germline, CDR1 is MRHNA and CDR2 SNTAGT. This CDR3 is CASSCSGGADPYEQYF. The CDR3 DNA follows: TGTGCCAGCAGTTGCTCAGGGGGCGCGGACCCCTACGAGCAGTACTTC.

This chain links TRBV6-1 with TRBJ2-3; 8 bases are a match to TRBD1. V lost 2 bases to trimming and J lost 4 bases; unmatched junction nucleotides: 8. This CDR3 has 16 residues. Germline V gives CDR1 MNHNS, CDR2 SASEGT. CDR3: CASSERAGGVADTQYF. CDR3 coding DNA: TGTGCCAGCAGTGAAAGGGCAGGGGGCGTTGCAGATACGCAGTATTTT.

V gene TRBV6-5 combines with J gene TRBJ2-7, with 7 bases fitting TRBD1. After removal of 5 bases from V and 2 bases from J, the junction contained 6 bases not matched to a gene. The CDR3 consists of 14 residues. Looked up from germline, CDR1 is MNHEY and CDR2 is SVGAGI. The CDR3 DNA is TGTGCCAGCAGTCCTCGGGACAGTACCTACGAGCAGTACTTC. Translating it yields CASSPRDSTYEQYF.

The chain links TRBV5-1 to TRBJ1-1; TRBD1 aligns across 9 bases. The J segment lost 5 bases and the V segment lost 7 bases, leaving 12 bases of the junction unmatched. Per the germline V gene, CDR1 is SGHRS and CDR2 is YFSETQ. This CDR3 has 15 amino acids. In DNA, the CDR3 is TGCGCCAGCCACCCCGGGACAGGGAAGACAACTGAAGCTTTCTTT. Translated: CASHPGTGKTTEAFF.

The chain combines TRBV2 with TRBJ2-2; D is perhaps TRBD1 (5 bases). The CDR3 has 15 amino acids. V was cut by 2 bases and J by 5 bases, with 12 bases left in between. Germline-derived CDR1 and CDR2 are SNHLY and FYNNEI. CDR3 sequence: CASSESRVGTGELFF. For the CDR3, the DNA is TGTGCCAGCAGTGAATCCAGGGTCGGGACCGGGGAGCTGTTTTTT.

V usage is TRBV19 and J usage is TRBJ2-7, with 10 bases identical to TRBD1. Germline V gene data show CDR1 as LNHDA and CDR2 as SQIVND (reference sequence). This CDR3 comprises 15 residues. Germline trimming cut 5 bases from V and 4 bases from J; bases unmatched to any gene: 8. The CDR3 coding sequence is TGTGCCAGTAGTGTGACAGGGGGCGCAGGGTACGAGCAGTACTTC. It is translated as CASSVTGGAGYEQYF.

The chain recombines TRBV11-2 with TRBJ2-3, with 7 bases matching TRBD2. This CDR3 spans 17 amino acids. Per the germline V gene, CDR1 is SGHAT and CDR2 is FQNNGV. The V gene end was trimmed by 0 bases and the J gene end by 0 bases; junction bases not matched to a gene: 6. The CDR3 DNA sequence: TGTGCCAGCAGCTTAGAGTTGTTAGCGGGTAGCACAGATACGCAGTATTTT. It encodes CASSLELLAGSTDTQYF. Full variable domain (missing parts from reference TRBV11-2 and TRBJ2-3): EAGVAQSPRYKIIEKRQSVAFWCNPISGHATLYWYQQILGQGPKLLIQFQNNGVVDDSQLPKDRFSAERLKGVDSTLKIQPAKLEDSAVYLCASSLELLAGSTDTQYFGPGTRLTVL.

The chain carries TRBV5-4 and TRBJ2-3, with 11 bases fitting TRBD2. This CDR3 contains 17 residues. CDR1 and CDR2 (germline): SGHNT, YYREEE (reference sequence). V was clipped by 2 bases and J by 0 bases; unmatched bases: 5. The DNA of the CDR3 is TGTGCCAGCAGCTTTTACGTAGCGGGAGGGAGCACAGATACGCAGTATTTT. It yields the protein CASSFYVAGGSTDTQYF.

This rearrangement joins TRBV7-2 to TRBJ2-5, with D tentatively TRBD2 (6 bases). Germline loops: CDR1 SGHTA, CDR2 FQGNSA. V lost 1 base, J lost 10 bases, and 13 bases lay in between. There are 13 residues in the CDR3. CDR3 protein: CASSLEPLAIQYF. The CDR3 bases are TGTGCCAGCAGCTTAGAACCGCTAGCGATCCAGTACTTC.

This sequence joins TRBV4-1 and TRBJ1-6, with 7 positions matching TRBD1. Germline V CDR1 and CDR2: MGHRA, YSYEKL. CDR3 size: 16 residues. The ends lost 4 bases at V and 7 bases at J; junction bases unmatched: 10. In DNA form, the CDR3 reads TGCGCCAGCAGCCCCTCTTGGGACAGCTTCAATTCACCCCTCCACTTT. As protein: CASSPSWDSFNSPLHF.